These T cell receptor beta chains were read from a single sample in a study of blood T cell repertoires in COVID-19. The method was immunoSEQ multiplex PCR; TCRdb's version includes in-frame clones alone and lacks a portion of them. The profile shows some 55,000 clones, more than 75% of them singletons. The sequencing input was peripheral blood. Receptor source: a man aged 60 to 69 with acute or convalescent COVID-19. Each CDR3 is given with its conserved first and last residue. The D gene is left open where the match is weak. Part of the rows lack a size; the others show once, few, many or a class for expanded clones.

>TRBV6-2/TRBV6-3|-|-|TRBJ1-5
CASSDRTRNSNQPQHF
TGTGCCAGCAGTGACCGGACAAGGAATAGCAATCAGCCCCAGCATTTT
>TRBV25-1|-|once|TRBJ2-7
CASSDLKQGGFVYEQYF
TGTGCCAGCAGTGACCTCAAACAGGGCGGCTTTGTCTACGAGCAGTACTTC
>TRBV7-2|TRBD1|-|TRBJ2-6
CASIKPGQGTSGANVLTF
TGTGCCAGCATCAAACCGGGACAGGGCACCTCTGGGGCCAACGTCCTGACTTTC
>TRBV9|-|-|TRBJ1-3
CASSLGGAASGNTIYF
TGTGCCAGCAGCCTCGGAGGGGCCGCCTCTGGAAACACCATATATTTT
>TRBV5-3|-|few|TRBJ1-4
CARSQRARIQRDATNEKLFF
TGTGCCAGAAGCCAGAGAGCCCGCATACAACGGGATGCAACTAATGAAAAACTGTTTTTT
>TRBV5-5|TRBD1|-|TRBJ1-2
CASSFGTGGNGYTF
TGTGCCAGCAGCTTCGGAACAGGGGGAAATGGCTACACCTTC
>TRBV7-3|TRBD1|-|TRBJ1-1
CASSNTGGKDTEAFF
TGTGCCAGCAGCAATACAGGGGGCAAGGACACTGAAGCTTTCTTT
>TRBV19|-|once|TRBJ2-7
CASSIAGAEAYEQYF
TGTGCCAGTAGTATAGCAGGGGCGGAGGCCTACGAGCAGTACTTC
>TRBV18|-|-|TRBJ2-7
CASSPPGQTSYEQYF
TGTGCCAGCTCACCACCCGGACAGACCTCCTACGAGCAGTACTTC
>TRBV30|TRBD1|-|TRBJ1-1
CAWDRGTRGTEAFF
TGTGCCTGGGATCGCGGGACCAGGGGGACTGAAGCTTTCTTT
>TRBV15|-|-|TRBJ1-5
CATSRGTVSNQPQHF
TGTGCCACCAGCAGAGGGACAGTTAGCAATCAGCCCCAGCATTTT
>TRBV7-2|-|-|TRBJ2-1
CASSLIGKNDEQFF
TGTGCCAGCAGCTTAATCGGTAAGAACGATGAGCAGTTCTTC
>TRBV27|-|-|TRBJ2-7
CASSSGTLYYEQYF
TGTGCCAGCAGCTCCGGGACTCTCTACTACGAGCAGTACTTC
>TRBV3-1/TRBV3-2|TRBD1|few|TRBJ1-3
CASSHTGGSGNTIYF
TGTGCCAGCAGCCACACAGGGGGCTCAGGAAACACCATATATTTT
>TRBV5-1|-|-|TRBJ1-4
CASSLAPQGEDEKLFF
TGCGCCAGCAGCTTGGCTCCACAGGGTGAGGATGAAAAACTGTTTTTT
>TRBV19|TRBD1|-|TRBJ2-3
CASKDRGSTDTQYF
TGTGCCAGTAAGGACAGGGGCAGCACAGATACGCAGTATTTT
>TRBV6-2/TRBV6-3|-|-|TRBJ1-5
CASSYFQTGPQPQHF
TGTGCCAGCAGTTACTTCCAGACAGGCCCTCAGCCCCAGCATTTT
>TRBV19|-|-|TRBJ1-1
CASTHREGTEAFF
TGTGCCAGTACCCACAGGGAGGGCACTGAAGCTTTCTTT
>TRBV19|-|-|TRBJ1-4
CASSILGGTTNEKLFF
TGTGCCAGTAGTATCCTCGGCGGAACAACTAATGAAAAACTGTTTTTT
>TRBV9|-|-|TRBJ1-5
CASSVEPNQPQHF
TGTGCCAGCAGCGTAGAGCCCAATCAGCCCCAGCATTTT
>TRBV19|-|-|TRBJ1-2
CASSMGRLSSYTF
TGTGCCAGTAGTATGGGGCGCCTGTCGAGCTACACCTTC
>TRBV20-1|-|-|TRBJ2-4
CSASPQGGADFLAKNIQYF
TGCAGTGCTAGTCCACAGGGGGGGGCAGACTTTCTAGCCAAAAACATTCAGTACTTC
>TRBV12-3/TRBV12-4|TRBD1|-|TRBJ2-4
CASSPGTGFGYF
TGTGCCAGCAGTCCCGGGACAGGGTTCGGCTACTTC
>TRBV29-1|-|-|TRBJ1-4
CSVEDPVATNEKLFF
TGCAGCGTTGAAGATCCCGTTGCAACTAATGAAAAACTGTTTTTT
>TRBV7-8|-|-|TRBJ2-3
CASSLWSSSTDTQYF
TGTGCCAGCAGCCTATGGAGTTCTAGCACAGATACGCAGTATTTT
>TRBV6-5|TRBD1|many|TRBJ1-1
CASSPRQGRTEAFF
TGTGCCAGCAGCCCCCGACAGGGACGGACTGAAGCTTTCTTT